Listed below are T cell receptor beta chains from one sample, sequenced in a study of blood T cell repertoires in COVID-19. TCRdb's copy holds only in-frame clones and misses some; the assay was immunoSEQ multiplex PCR. Found here are 35,000 to 50,000 clones, roughly 87% of them singletons; the top ten hold 15%. The sequenced sample consisted of peripheral blood. Receptors were obtained from a man between 60 and 75 years old with active COVID-19. Each CDR3 is given with its conserved first and last residue. The D gene is left open where the match is weak. Size values are once, few and many counts, or a class for expanded clones, and some rows have none.

>-|TRBV4-3|-|TRBJ2-1
CASSQDPGTSRNEQFF
TGCGCCAGCAGCCAAGACCCCGGGACATCTCGGAATGAGCAGTTCTTC
>-|TRBV4-3|TRBD1|TRBJ2-7
CASSPRWGQGPEQYF
TGCGCCAGCAGCCCTAGGTGGGGACAGGGGCCCGAGCAGTACTTC
>-|TRBV9|TRBD2|TRBJ2-7
CASSLGAGAIEQYF
TGTGCCAGCAGCCTAGGGGCGGGAGCAATCGAGCAGTACTTC
>few|TRBV12-1|-|TRBJ2-3
CASSLGHSFYTQYF
TGTGCCAGCAGCCTTGGTCACTCTTTTTATACGCAGTATTTT
>-|TRBV3-1/TRBV3-2|TRBD2|TRBJ2-1
CASSSIAGAYNEQFF
TGTGCCAGCAGCAGTATAGCGGGAGCCTACAATGAGCAGTTCTTC
>once|TRBV18|TRBD1|TRBJ1-1
CASSPYRGGTEAFF
TGTGCCAGCTCACCGTACAGGGGAGGAACTGAAGCTTTCTTT
>-|TRBV29-1|-|TRBJ2-7
CSVAGNPYEQYF
TGCAGCGTTGCCGGGAATCCCTACGAGCAGTACTTC
>-|TRBV5-1|-|TRBJ1-6
CASRSQTGDNSPLHF
TGCGCCAGCAGGTCCCAAACAGGTGATAATTCACCCCTCCACTTT
>-|TRBV4-1|-|TRBJ2-7
CASSQAGRSSYEQYF
TGCGCCAGCAGCCAAGCAGGCCGTAGCTCCTACGAGCAGTACTTC
>-|TRBV28|TRBD1|TRBJ1-1
CASRYRGVFAFF
TGTGCCAGCAGGTACAGGGGGGTATTTGCTTTCTTT
>once|TRBV27|TRBD1|TRBJ1-1
CASSFTGETEAFF
TGTGCCAGCAGTTTCACAGGGGAGACTGAAGCTTTCTTT
>-|TRBV28|TRBD1|TRBJ1-5
CASSNDRGYQPQHF
TGTGCCAGCAGTAACGACAGGGGGTATCAGCCCCAGCATTTT
>-|TRBV6-2/TRBV6-3|-|TRBJ1-5
CASSYFQGGLLNQPQHF
TGTGCCAGCAGTTACTTTCAAGGAGGGTTGCTCAATCAGCCCCAGCATTTT
>few|TRBV2|TRBD1|TRBJ2-7
CASSYRTGAEQYF
TGTGCCAGCAGCTACCGGACAGGGGCCGAGCAGTACTTC
>-|TRBV3-1/TRBV3-2|TRBD2|TRBJ2-3
CASSQDPAGSRTDTQYF
TGTGCCAGCAGCCAAGATCCAGCGGGGTCGCGCACAGATACGCAGTATTTT
>-|TRBV30|-|TRBJ1-1
CAWSRGQGTTEAFF
TGTGCCTGGAGCCGCGGGCAGGGGACGACTGAAGCTTTCTTT
>-|TRBV6-5|-|TRBJ2-7
CASSYSALTYEQYF
TGTGCCAGCAGTTACTCGGCCCTCACCTACGAGCAGTACTTC
>-|TRBV11-2|TRBD2|TRBJ2-1
CASSLVVAGSEQFF
TGTGCCAGCAGCCTAGTAGTAGCGGGGTCTGAGCAGTTCTTC
>-|TRBV7-8|-|TRBJ1-1
CASSLEARVEAFF
TGTGCCAGCAGCTTAGAAGCCAGGGTTGAAGCTTTCTTT
>-|TRBV7-3|TRBD2|TRBJ2-1
CASSLMGTSGEQFF
TGTGCCAGCAGCTTAATGGGCACTAGCGGTGAGCAGTTCTTC
>few|TRBV7-6|-|TRBJ1-3
CASSLAATGSSGNTIYF
TGTGCCAGCAGCTTAGCAGCAACAGGGTCCTCTGGAAACACCATATATTTT
>-|TRBV5-1|-|TRBJ1-5
CASSLSGDNQPQHF
TGCGCCAGCAGCTTGTCGGGGGATAATCAGCCCCAGCATTTT
>-|TRBV2|TRBD1|TRBJ1-4
CASSSLRGQGEKLFF
TGTGCCAGCAGTTCACTCAGGGGGCAGGGTGAAAAACTGTTTTTT
>-|TRBV19|TRBD1|TRBJ1-1
CASSITGQGRTEAFF
TGTGCCAGTAGTATAACCGGACAGGGGAGGACTGAAGCTTTCTTT
>-|TRBV10-3|TRBD1|TRBJ1-5
CATQGGEGSQHF
TGTGCCACCCAGGGGGGTGAAGGTTCCCAGCATTTT
>-|TRBV29-1|-|TRBJ2-7
CSVEVSSGNEQYF
TGCAGCGTTGAAGTATCTTCCGGGAACGAGCAGTACTTC
>-|TRBV2|TRBD1|TRBJ2-2
CASSGTGSFLDTGELFF
TGTGCCAGCAGTGGGACAGGGAGTTTTTTGGACACCGGGGAGCTGTTTTTT
>-|TRBV6-2/TRBV6-3|TRBD2|TRBJ2-1
CASSYSLAGDEQFF
TGTGCCAGCAGTTACTCGTTAGCGGGGGATGAGCAGTTCTTC
>few|TRBV7-8|TRBD1|TRBJ1-5
CASSLGTGGNQPQHF
TGTGCCAGCAGCTTGGGGACAGGGGGAAATCAGCCCCAGCATTTT
>-|TRBV10-3|-|TRBJ1-5
CAISGTADNQPQHF
TGTGCCATCAGTGGTACAGCGGACAATCAGCCCCAGCATTTT
>-|TRBV28|-|TRBJ2-2
CASRLSGGTGELFF
TGTGCCAGCAGACTCTCCGGTGGCACCGGGGAGCTGTTTTTT